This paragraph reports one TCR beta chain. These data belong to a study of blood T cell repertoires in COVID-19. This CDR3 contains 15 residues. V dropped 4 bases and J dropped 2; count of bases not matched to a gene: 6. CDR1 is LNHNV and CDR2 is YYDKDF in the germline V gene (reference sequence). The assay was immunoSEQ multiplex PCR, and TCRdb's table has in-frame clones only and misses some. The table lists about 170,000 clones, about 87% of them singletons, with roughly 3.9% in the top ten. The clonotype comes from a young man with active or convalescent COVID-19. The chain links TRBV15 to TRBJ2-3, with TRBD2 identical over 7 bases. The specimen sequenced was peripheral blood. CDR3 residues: CATSIQAGSTDTQYF. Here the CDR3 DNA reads TGTGCCACCAGCATCCAAGCGGGGTCCACAGATACGCAGTATTTT. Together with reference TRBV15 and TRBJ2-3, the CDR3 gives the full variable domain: DAMVIQNPRYQVTQFGKPVTLSCSQTLNHNVMYWYQQKSSQAPKLLFHYYDKDFNNEADTPDNFQSRRPNTSFCFLDIRSPGLGDTAMYLCATSIQAGSTDTQYFGPGTRLTVL.